Below, 20 T cell receptor beta chains from the same sample are listed, as sequenced in a study of cytomegalovirus exposure and HLA in healthy donors. This PCR relied on a set of 60 Vbeta primers and 13 Jbeta primers. Sequenced by immunoSEQ multiplex PCR; TCRdb stores in-frame clones only, minus some. The sample records fewer than 250,000 clones, over 65% being singletons. The sequencing input was PBMCs. The receptors were sampled from a man aged 18 to 30 in good health and CMV-seronegative.

This clone has just a few counts. The V and J genes are TRBV19 and TRBJ2-7, with 10 bases fitting TRBD2. The CDR3 extends over 15 amino acids. V dropped 3 bases and J dropped 6; count of bases not matched to a gene: 8. Per the germline V gene, CDR1 is LNHDA and CDR2 is SQIVND (reference sequence). The CDR3 DNA is TGTGCCAGTAGTATTAGGACTAGCGGAGGGCTCGAGCAGTACTTC. It encodes CASSIRTSGGLEQYF.

Regarding this clone: One end of the junction varies from germline; a read error may be responsible. V is TRBV19 and J is TRBJ1-5; 9 bases fit TRBD1. Germline assignment: CDR1 LNHDA and CDR2 SQIVND (reference sequence). The CDR3 consists of 14 residues. The CDR3 loop reads CASSLDRGYQPQHF. The CDR3 DNA sequence: TGTGCCAGTAGTCTAGACAGGGGGTACCAGCCCCAGCATTTT.

This clone was seen once. The chain joins TRBV4-2 to TRBJ1-2, with D perhaps matching TRBD1 (6 bases). Trimming took 1 base from V and 2 from J, leaving 8 bases between them. In germline, CDR1 is LGHNA, CDR2 YNFKEQ. CDR3 size: 14 residues. The CDR3 region is CASSQAGQNYGYTF. CDR3 sequence (DNA): TGTGCCAGCAGCCAAGCCGGACAGAACTATGGCTACACCTTC.

This clone came up once. This sequence joins TRBV19 and TRBJ2-3, with 11 bases identical to TRBD2. With V trimmed by 5 bases and J by 4 bases, 8 bases remained unmatched. CDR1 and CDR2 from the germline V gene are LNHDA and SQIVND (reference sequence). CDR3 length equals 16 residues. The chain's CDR3 is CASSPLAGGRADTQYF. The CDR3 bases are TGTGCCAGTAGTCCCCTAGCGGGAGGAAGAGCAGATACGCAGTATTTT.

The genes are TRBV4-1 and TRBJ2-3; D possibly corresponds to TRBD2 (6 bases). The germline V and J ends were trimmed by 3 bases and 5 bases, with 12 bases remaining between them. Germline CDR1 MGHRA, CDR2 YSYEKL. The CDR3 is 14 residues long. This chain's CDR3 is CASSHAGLEDTQYF. The CDR3 nucleotides are TGCGCCAGCAGCCATGCGGGACTTGAAGATACGCAGTATTTT.

V and J are TRBV19 and TRBJ2-2; 11 bases match TRBD2. J lost 4 bases, V lost 1 base, and 5 bases had no gene match. CDR3 size: 17 residues. Looked up from germline, CDR1 is LNHDA and CDR2 is SQIVND (reference sequence). This chain's CDR3 is CASSIGETSGITGELFF. In nucleotides, the CDR3 is TGTGCCAGTAGTATAGGTGAGACTAGCGGGATCACCGGGGAGCTGTTTTTT.

This rearrangement joins TRBV6-5 to TRBJ2-7; D unresolved. The CDR3 consists of 15 residues. Germline-derived CDR1 and CDR2 are MNHEY and SVGAGI. V lost 3 bases to trimming and J lost 1 base, with 13 bases between them. CDR3 region: CASSYDGGLSYEQYF. Here the CDR3 DNA reads TGTGCCAGCAGTTATGACGGCGGTCTATCCTACGAGCAGTACTTC.

A single count supports this clone. The chain links TRBV4-1 to TRBJ2-5, with a weak D call TRBD1 (5 bases). The CDR3 extends over 16 amino acids. V lost 1 base and J lost 0, with 12 bases in between. Germline V gives CDR1 MGHRA, CDR2 YSYEKL. The CDR3 reads CASSQVGQGYQETQYF. The CDR3 nucleotides are TGCGCCAGCAGCCAAGTCGGGCAGGGATACCAAGAGACCCAGTACTTC.

The chain carries TRBV18 and TRBJ1-1, with 9 positions matching TRBD1. J was trimmed by 1 base and V by 2 bases; bases with no gene match: 5. Looked up from germline, CDR1 is KGHSH and CDR2 is LQKENI. The CDR3 spans 16 residues. The CDR3 spells CASSPFSDRGNTEAFF. CDR3 DNA: TGTGCCAGCTCACCATTTTCGGACAGGGGGAACACTGAAGCTTTCTTT. The full variable domain, its missing parts supplied by reference TRBV18 and TRBJ1-1, is NAGVMQNPRHLVRRRGQEARLRCSPMKGHSHVYWYRQLPEEGLKFMVYLQKENIIDESGMPKERFSAEFPKEGPSILRIQQVVRGDSAAYFCASSPFSDRGNTEAFFGQGTRLTVV.

The chain uses TRBV30 and TRBJ1-5; TRBD1 matches 7 bases. The CDR3 extends over 14 amino acids. V gave up 0 bases and J gave up 7 bases; unmatched junction bases: 6. Germline V gene data show CDR1 as GTSNPN and CDR2 as SVGIG (reference sequence). The CDR3, as DNA: TGTGCCTGGAGTGTCGGTCCACAGGGGCAGCCCCAGCATTTT. Its translation: CAWSVGPQGQPQHF. The full variable domain, rest sourced from reference TRBV30 and TRBJ1-5, is SQTIHQWPATLVQPVGSPLSLECTVEGTSNPNLYWYRQAAGRGLQLLFYSVGIGQISSEVPQNLSASRPQDRQFILSSKKLLLSDSGFYLCAWSVGPQGQPQHFGDGTRLSIL.

This clone showed up just a few times. The chain combines TRBV30 with TRBJ1-1, with 8 nucleotides matching TRBD1. V lost 4 bases and J lost 5; bases outside the gene matches: 6. Germline loops: CDR1 GTSNPN, CDR2 SVGIG (reference sequence). The CDR3 runs 13 residues. CDR3 region: CAWMRTGSTEAFF. The CDR3 nucleotides read TGTGCCTGGATGAGGACAGGGTCGACTGAAGCTTTCTTT.

This clone has only a few counts. This chain connects TRBV2 to TRBJ2-1, with D perhaps matching TRBD2 (6 bases). From germline, CDR1 is SNHLY and CDR2 FYNNEI. The CDR3 covers 14 residues. The V end lost 8 bases, the J end lost 3 bases, and 14 bases lay between the germline ends. The CDR3: CASQAQGGYNEQFF. CDR3 DNA sequence: TGTGCCAGCCAAGCCCAGGGAGGCTACAATGAGCAGTTCTTC.

The chain carries TRBV18 and TRBJ2-3; no definite D call. The CDR3 contains 14 residues. Germline loops: CDR1 KGHSH, CDR2 LQKENI. The ends were cut back, 2 bases at V and 1 base at J, with 7 bases in the middle. In DNA, the CDR3 is TGTGCCAGCTCACCAAATATCGGCACAGATACGCAGTATTTT. Translated: CASSPNIGTDTQYF.

V usage is TRBV4-1 and J usage is TRBJ1-3, with TRBD1 identical over 7 bases. The CDR3 length is 15 residues. V was clipped by 0 bases and J by 2 bases; unmatched bases: 1. Germline V lookup: CDR1 MGHRA, CDR2 YSYEKL. The CDR3 region has the DNA TGCGCCAGCAGCCAAGACAGGGGGACTGGAAACACCATATATTTT. This codes for CASSQDRGTGNTIYF.

There are a few counts of this clone. The identical CDR3 is also encoded by other nucleotide sequences in the sample. The chain links TRBV2 to TRBJ2-1; D is undetermined. The V end was cut by 2 bases, the J end by 4 bases, with 3 bases between. The CDR3 spans 12 residues. Germline V gene sequence: CDR1 SNHLY, CDR2 FYNNEI. Here the CDR3 DNA reads TGTGCCAGCAGTGAACAATACAATGAGCAGTTCTTC. It translates to CASSEQYNEQFF.

The J gene is TRBJ2-1, the V gene TRBV5-1; D not resolved. V was clipped by 5 bases and J by 7 bases, with 13 bases between them. This CDR3 contains 13 residues. Per the germline V gene, CDR1 is SGHRS and CDR2 is YFSETQ. DNA for the CDR3: TGCGCCAGCAGTATCTACTTCGGGAATGAGCAGTTCTTC. It encodes CASSIYFGNEQFF.

This chain links TRBV4-1 with TRBJ2-5, with D unclear. The DNA matches TRBJ2-7 better at its end, which makes the J call doubtful. This CDR3 region has 14 residues. Looked up from germline, CDR1 is MGHRA and CDR2 is YSYEKL. CDR3 protein: CASSQRVFPYEQYF. The DNA of the CDR3 is TGCGCCAGCAGCCAACGTGTCTTTCCGTACGAGCAGTACTTC.

The V and J genes are TRBV6-5 and TRBJ1-2; weak D call: TRBD1 (5 bases). CDR3 size: 15 residues. V was cut by 7 bases and J by 1 base, with 16 bases left in between. CDR1 and CDR2 (germline): MNHEY, SVGAGI. The CDR3 here is CASTPGDGYNYGYTF. The CDR3 region has the DNA TGTGCCAGCACCCCGGGGGACGGGTATAACTATGGCTACACCTTC.

This CDR3 reads CASSRTGGIPYEQYF. DNA of the CDR3: TGTGCCAGTAGTAGGACAGGGGGCATCCCCTACGAGCAGTACTTC. The chain carries TRBV19 and TRBJ2-7, with 11 nucleotides matching TRBD1. The V segment lost 4 bases and the J segment 2 bases; nucleotides outside the gene matches: 4. The CDR3 covers 15 residues. The germline V gene has CDR1 LNHDA and CDR2 SQIVND (reference sequence).

The rearrangement joins TRBV19 to TRBJ1-2; D is perhaps TRBD1 (5 bases). The germline V gene encodes CDR1 LNHDA and CDR2 SQIVND (reference sequence). The CDR3 is made up of 12 amino acids. The ends were cut back, 6 bases at V and 2 bases at J, with 7 bases in the middle. CDR3: CASRRGNYGYTF. In DNA, the CDR3 is TGTGCCAGTAGGCGGGGGAACTATGGCTACACCTTC.